The source of this TCR beta chain is a study of siplizumab effects on memory and regulatory T cells (dated by TCRdb to the late 2010s). Concerning the study at large: The study looked at the effect of siplizumab, an anti-CD2 antibody, on alloreactive T-cell subsets in allogeneic mixed lymphocyte reactions made from human PBMCs. Overall study outcomes, separate from this receptor: Siplizumab significantly reduced the cumulative frequency of alloreactive sequences traceable to unstimulated CD4+ memory T cells. Because sequences below about 10^-5 frequency were poorly captured, only a minor fraction of alloreactive clones could be mapped to unstimulated subsets. Whether proliferating Tregs from siplizumab cultures were suppressive was not functionally confirmed. Compared with memory T cells, unstimulated naive T cells appeared more diverse, and naive cells seemed to make a substantial contribution to the alloresponse. Among mappable alloreactive CD4+ clones, the Treg-derived fraction averaged nearly 70% with siplizumab versus 26.9% in control reactions. About 80-96% of proliferating CD4+ or CD8+ clones could not be given a naive or memory phenotype.

In regard to this clone: What this receptor recognizes is not known. No much larger clone is present one base from it, and per-base qualities are unavailable.

Measured from the cysteine to the phenylalanine, the CDR3 is 14 residues long. Just the 42-base CDR3 DNA is kept, in frame starting at base 1. Taken from the germline V gene, the CDR1 and CDR2 loops are MNHNS and SASEGT. Trimming removed 7 bases from V and 3 bases from J, leaving 15 bases between the germline ends. Sorted unstimulated T cells and proliferating T cells recovered from mixed lymphocyte reactions were subjected to TCRbeta CDR3 sequencing. Fresh whole blood from approximately 9 HLA-typed healthy donors was used to isolate PBMCs. Library construction relied on the immunoSEQ multiplex PCR assay. Roughly 10^5 TCR templates per sample were assayed on the deep sequencing platform. Genomic DNA extracted from sorted T cells was used for TCRbeta CDR3 sequencing. The study's processing was this. The R programming language was used for clonal analysis of the TCRbeta CDR3 data. Comparing unstimulated samples against CFSE-low samples taken after the reaction was how alloreactive CD4+ and CD8+ clones were defined. By matching sequences to the repertoires of sorted unstimulated Treg and non-Treg cells, each alloreactive CD4+ clone was assigned a regulatory or non-regulatory origin. The clones in this table, taken by TCRdb from immuneACCESS, are in-frame only. Not every clone is retained; where verified, under half of the shortfall comes from an unresolved V gene, and the cause of the rest is unknown. The V and J calls and the clone size are those of that table, but D and trimming were determined from the DNA. This sample is represented by about 110,000 clones; roughly 90% of them were singletons. In total, the top ten clones hold under 1.5% of the sample.

The sequenced sample consisted of CD4+ T cells sorted from blood. Recombination joined TRBV6-1 with TRBJ1-2; 5 matching bases give a weak D call of TRBD1. This receptor was identified in a human donor in good health. The bases are TGTGCCAGCACCGAGTGGGGGTGGGACTATGGCTACACCTTC. It translates as CASTEWGWDYGYTF.